The TCR beta chain described here comes from a study of T cells in Graves' hyperthyroidism and ophthalmopathy (dated by TCRdb to the late 2010s). Some background on the complete study: Peripheral blood samples were taken at the time of initial diagnosis, prior to any treatment. To identify distinguishing TCR V-J signatures, a discovery cohort of about 100 patients was used, comprising some 45 with Graves' ophthalmopathy and around 60 with stable Graves' hyperthyroidism. An independent validation cohort of 18 to 20 hyperthyroidism patients and 17 patients who later progressed to ophthalmopathy tested prospective prediction of ophthalmopathy. The roughly 91 discovery patients were randomly divided into training and test sets at a 7:3 ratio. The study also compared thyroid tissue and blood T-cell repertoires from more than 5 Graves' hyperthyroidism patients. Following sampling, methimazole starting at 30 mg daily was given to hyperthyroidism patients, and high-dose intravenous methylprednisolone was given to ophthalmopathy patients. TCR Vbeta CDR3 sequencing of 120 to 150 peripheral blood samples (43 ophthalmopathy, roughly 74 hyperthyroidism and roughly 17 progressor patients) is reported in the paper. Broad study findings and their caveats: In validation, the model predicted progression to ophthalmopathy with around 71% sensitivity and around 72% specificity, a median of around 6.6 months before onset. Sample size was not statistically predetermined, and blinding of investigators to group allocation was not performed. Ophthalmopathy was separated from stable hyperthyroidism by a 13 V-J signature model, with around 90% sensitivity and 81% to 82% specificity obtained in cross-validation and 80%/75% obtained in testing. Most expanded thyroid clonotypes (frequency above 0.001) were also detected in blood, a finding suggesting that blood repertoires may reflect thyroid immune responses.

The TCR beta CDR3 regions were amplified from RNA transcripts. For the first round of RT-PCR on the TCR CDR3, the HTBI primer set was used together with the Qiagen OneStep RT-PCR kit. The libraries were constructed in a second round of multiplex PCR and then size-selected and purified. The libraries were sequenced on an Illumina HiSeq2000 using paired-end 100 bp reads. The paper's processing steps were these. SOAPnuke was used to process the raw data, throwing out any read that contained adapters or uncalled bases, had a mean Phred below 15, or lacked an exact constant-primer or identifier match. COPE v1.2.5 was used to merge the high-quality paired reads, and each unique nucleotide sequence was defined as a clonotype. Clonotypes were aligned to IMGT TRBV, TRBD and TRBJ reference segments using MiTCR v1.1. Only V-J combinations with frequency above 0.0001, covering 99% to 99.2% of repertoires, were analysed. The TCS score was defined as F50 (clonal expansion) divided by E x V (chaos), with BLOSUM62-based TCRdist calculated between CDR3 peptides within each V-J. Welch's t-statistics and random forest reduced around 520 V-J features to roughly 13, which were used in a naive Bayes classifier (R e1071). In-frame beta chains were kept once TCRdb had trimmed the public reads at Q25 with fastp and called clones with MiXCR. Each record represents a unique CDR3 protein, reported with the most common genes and DNA among its rows. These V and J calls rely on TCRdb rather than the paper's analysis. The sample table records some 550,000 distinct CDR3 sequences; 16% of these occur just once. Clones ranked in the top ten supply 3% to 4% of the sample.

Concerning this clonotype itself: Its antigen target is currently unknown. No quality values exist for individual bases; no much larger clone is one base distant.

In the ophthalmopathy patients, disease was moderately to severely active, with a Clinical Activity Score of 3 or more, a NOSPECS grade of 4 or more, and a duration of less than 3 months. Exclusion was applied to patients with uncontrolled infections, other autoimmune diseases, pregnancy or lactation. Diagnoses were based on clinical symptoms, serum thyroxine and TRAb, thyroid ultrasound and orbital computed tomography. PBMCs were isolated from 7.5 to 10 ml of fresh peripheral blood by Ficoll-Paque density gradient centrifugation. Total RNA was extracted with Trizol reagent, and quality was checked on an Agilent 2100 Bioanalyzer. V is pared back by 4 bases and J by 4 bases, with 15 bases lying between the germline termini. There are 14 amino acids in the CDR3, from cysteine to phenylalanine inclusive. The only DNA kept is the CDR3, 42 bases in frame from the first base. The germline V gene gives CDR1 as SGHRS and CDR2 as YFSETQ.

This TCR was sampled from a woman between 40 and 50 years old with Graves' ophthalmopathy. The receptor chain draws on TRBV5-1 and TRBJ2-7; TRBD2 is possibly the D segment (6 matching bases). Sequenced: blood. In nucleotide form, the sequence is TGCGCCAGCAGCGTGCGGGACGGGGGTTACGAGCAGTACTTC. Translated, it reads CASSVRDGGYEQYF.